Following are 4 T cell receptor beta chains from one sample sequenced in a study of T-cell memory formation after mild COVID-19. TCRdb re-called the 5' RACE reads with MiXCR, one entry per CDR3 protein. The data hold 110,000 to 150,000 distinct CDR3 sequences, with around 25% observed a single time. Sequencing input: PBMCs or a T cell subset sorted from them (not recorded which). These receptor sequences come from an adult woman who had mild COVID-19 (a few samples of this study predate the infection). Cell type and time point are not known.

This chain connects TRBV5-1 to TRBJ2-1, with D uncertain. This CDR3 has 16 residues. Germline V gene lookup returns CDR1 SGHRS and CDR2 YFSETQ. Trimming left V 5 bases short and J 2 bases short, with 17 bases between. The CDR3 region has the DNA TGCGCCAGCAGTGCAGGAATCCTAGTAACCTACAATGAGCAGTTCTTC. It codes for CASSAGILVTYNEQFF.

The chain has TRBV25-1 and TRBJ1-3; D is uncertain. Looked up from germline, CDR1 is MGHDK and CDR2 is SYGVNS. The V and J ends lost 4 bases and 3 bases respectively, with 4 bases between them. The length of the CDR3 is 12 residues. The CDR3, as DNA: TGTGCCAGCAGTGCCGGTGGAAACACCATATATTTT. Residues: CASSAGGNTIYF.

The chain couples TRBV11-2 to TRBJ2-1; D not resolved. CDR3 length equals 12 residues. The V gene lost 4 bases and the J gene lost 8 bases, with 9 bases spanning the gap. The germline gives CDR1 SGHAT, CDR2 FQNNGV. The CDR3 DNA follows: TGTGCCAGCAGCTACATTATTCATGAGCAGTTCTTC. This sequence encodes CASSYIIHEQFF.

This clonotype was observed a handful of times. The J gene is TRBJ1-1, the V gene TRBV20-1; unclear D gene. Per the germline V gene, CDR1 is DFQATT and CDR2 is SNEGSKA (reference sequence). V shed 3 bases and J shed 1 base, with 9 bases lying between them. The CDR3 loop spans 13 amino acids. For the CDR3, the DNA is TGCAGTGCTAGCCCCATCAAGAACACTGAAGCTTTCTTT. This encodes CSASPIKNTEAFF.